The 17 T cell receptor beta chains below were found in one sample sequenced in a study of shared clonotypes between healthy human individuals. TCRdb keeps only in-frame clones here, not all; method: immunoSEQ multiplex PCR. The sample has 2 million to 3 million clones; 93% are singletons. Sequenced material: naive CD4+ T cells from PBMCs. Subset indicated: CD45RA+ positively selected. These receptors originate from a man younger than 35 in good health. Some clones in this sample may be carry-over from other donors' samples.

On this clone: The same CDR3 arises from other DNA sequences in this sample as well. The chain couples TRBV28 to TRBJ2-1; TRBD2 matches at 15 bases. Germline V gives CDR1 MDHEN, CDR2 SYDVKM. The length of the CDR3 is 16 residues. Trimming took 0 bases from V and 7 from J; bases not matched to a gene: 1. As DNA, the CDR3 is TGTGCCAGCAGTTTATGGGGGACTAGCGGGAGGAATGAGCAGTTCTTC. Amino acid sequence: CASSLWGTSGRNEQFF.

V gene TRBV28 combines with J gene TRBJ1-5; D not resolved. The CDR3 consists of 15 residues. Trimming took off 2 bases at V and 6 bases at J, with 14 bases between the two ends. Germline V gene sequence: CDR1 MDHEN, CDR2 SYDVKM. CDR3 sequence reads: CASSLRRVSGQPQHF. The DNA of the CDR3 is TGTGCCAGCAGTTTACGGCGGGTTTCTGGTCAGCCCCAGCATTTT.

The V gene is TRBV28, the J gene TRBJ1-2; TRBD1 matches at 8 bases. Unmatched junction bases numbered 6, after V lost 5 bases and J lost 4 bases. The CDR3 runs to 14 residues. Per germline, CDR1 MDHEN and CDR2 SYDVKM. The CDR3 loop reads CASSLDRASYGYTF. Here the CDR3 DNA reads TGTGCCAGCAGTCTGGACAGGGCTTCCTATGGCTACACCTTC.

A remark on this clone: Other nucleotide sequences in the sample specify the same CDR3. This chain uses TRBV10-3 with TRBJ2-7; D is undetermined. Germline V CDR1 and CDR2: ENHRY, SYGVKD. The CDR3 is 12 residues long. The V end was cut by 3 bases, the J end by 2 bases, with 5 bases between. The CDR3, as DNA: TGTGCCATCAGTGACAGCGCCTACGAGCAGTACTTC. Amino acid sequence: CAISDSAYEQYF.

J is TRBJ2-2 and V is TRBV27; maybe TRBD2 (5 bases). Deletions cut 2 bases from V and 0 bases from J, with 10 bases between. This CDR3 contains 16 residues. Germline assignment: CDR1 MNHEY and CDR2 SMNVEV (reference sequence). CDR3: CASSLHSGTNTGELFF. CDR3 DNA: TGTGCCAGCAGTTTACACTCCGGGACGAACACCGGGGAGCTGTTTTTT.

With respect to this clone: Distinct nucleotide sequences in the sample also encode this CDR3. The CDR3 loop is CASSLGTGAKNIQYF. The CDR3, as DNA: TGTGCCAGCAGCTTGGGCACGGGAGCCAAAAACATTCAGTACTTC. The chain joins TRBV5-4 to TRBJ2-4; D unresolved. Trimming removed 0 bases at V and 0 bases at J, with 7 bases between. The CDR3 sequence is 15 residues long. Germline lookup yields CDR1 SGHNT and CDR2 YYREEE (reference sequence). Variable domain in full (rest from reference TRBV5-4 and TRBJ2-4): ETGVTQSPTHLIKTRGQQVTLRCSSQSGHNTVSWYQQALGQGPQFIFQYYREEENGRGNFPPRFSGLQFPNYSSELNVNALELDDSALYLCASSLGTGAKNIQYFGAGTRLSVL.

The chain joins TRBV19 to TRBJ2-2; D uncertain. The CDR3 extends over 14 amino acids. The germline CDR1 and CDR2 sequences are LNHDA and SQIVND (reference sequence). V gave up 10 bases and J gave up 0 bases, with 12 bases separating them. CDR3 residues: CATSGSANTGELFF. CDR3 sequence (DNA): TGTGCCACTTCAGGATCTGCGAACACCGGGGAGCTGTTTTTT.

The rearrangement uses TRBV6-7 and TRBJ2-1; 9 positions agree with TRBD1. TRBV6-7 is labeled an ORF, and its function is uncertain. After removal of 1 base from V and 2 bases from J, the junction contained 9 bases not matched to a gene. There are 18 residues in the CDR3. CDR3: CASSYWNRGLTAYNEQFF. The CDR3, as DNA: TGTGCCAGCAGTTACTGGAACAGGGGGCTAACCGCCTACAATGAGCAGTTCTTC.

In the case of this clone: Its ends do not fully match the called genes, so a read error is possible. The CDR3 protein is CARSFTPEEGQNNGF. The CDR3 nucleotides are TGTGCCAGAAGCTTTACGCCGGAAGAGGGACAGAATAACGGTTTC. V is TRBV5-3 and J is TRBJ1-2; 7 bases are shared with TRBD1. TRBV5-3 is filed as an ORF, its function uncertain. This CDR3 comprises 15 residues.

The chain employs TRBV5-8 and TRBJ1-5, with TRBD1 matching over 7 bases. The CDR3 is 14 residues long. Trimming took 2 bases from V and 7 from J; bases not matched to a gene: 6. Germline-derived CDR1 and CDR2 are SGHTS and YDEGEE. Here the CDR3 DNA reads TGTGCCAGCAGCTTTAGGGGAGGGGGCCAGCCCCAGCATTTT. Translating it yields CASSFRGGGQPQHF.

This sequence joins TRBV7-9 and TRBJ2-7; tentative D call: TRBD2 (5 bases). V lost 4 bases, J lost 0 bases, and 16 bases lay in between. CDR1 and CDR2 (germline): SEHNR, FQNEAQ (reference sequence). The CDR3 is 16 amino acids. The CDR3 sequence: CASSWWGALPSYEQYF. The CDR3 DNA reads TGTGCCAGCAGCTGGTGGGGAGCTTTGCCCTCCTACGAGCAGTACTTC.

The genes are TRBV7-3 and TRBJ2-2; 10 bases align to TRBD1. In germline, CDR1 is SGHTA, CDR2 FQGTGA. The CDR3 consists of 16 residues. The trim removed 5 bases at V and 0 bases at J, leaving 3 bases unmatched. CDR3 nucleotide sequence: TGTGCCAGCAGCGGACAGGGGGGATCGAACACCGGGGAGCTGTTTTTT. It yields the protein CASSGQGGSNTGELFF.

This rearrangement joins TRBV19 to TRBJ1-5; TRBD1 matches at 7 bases. CDR1 is LNHDA and CDR2 is SQIVND in the germline V gene (reference sequence). The CDR3 runs 15 residues. V was pared by 9 bases and J by 2 bases, with 10 bases of the junction left unmatched. CDR3 sequence: CASQLRDRGNQPQHF. The DNA of the CDR3 is TGTGCCAGCCAGTTAAGGGACAGAGGCAATCAGCCCCAGCATTTT. Filled out from reference TRBV19 and TRBJ1-5, the complete variable domain reads DGGITQSPKYLFRKEGQNVTLSCEQNLNHDAMYWYRQDPGQGLRLIYYSQIVNDFQKGDIAEGYSVSREKKESFPLTVTSAQKNPTAFYLCASQLRDRGNQPQHFGDGTRLSIL.

This chain joins TRBV6-1 and TRBJ1-5; tentative D call: TRBD1 (5 bases). Trimming removed 0 bases at V and 1 base at J, with 10 bases between. Germline values: CDR1 MNHNS, CDR2 SASEGT. There are 16 residues in the CDR3. The CDR3 region is CASSEAMGGSNQPQHF. The CDR3 bases are TGTGCCAGCAGTGAAGCGATGGGGGGGAGCAATCAGCCCCAGCATTTT.

This chain connects TRBV28 to TRBJ1-5; a possible D gene is TRBD1 (6 bases). Trimming stripped 4 bases from V and 4 bases from J, with 23 bases between. This CDR3 is built from 18 residues. Germline CDR1 MDHEN, CDR2 SYDVKM. The CDR3 DNA is TGTGCCAGCAGTTCCCCCGGGACACCCGAGGGTAGGAATCAGCCCCAGCATTTT. Amino acids: CASSSPGTPEGRNQPQHF.

This chain joins TRBV18 and TRBJ1-1; 10 nucleotides line up with TRBD1. Looked up from germline, CDR1 is KGHSH and CDR2 is LQKENI. The CDR3 sequence is 14 residues long. V gave up 4 bases and J gave up 3 bases; unmatched junction bases: 2. The CDR3 sequence is CASSQGTGDTEAFF. CDR3 sequence (DNA): TGTGCCAGCTCACAGGGGACAGGGGACACTGAAGCTTTCTTT.

V usage is TRBV19 and J usage is TRBJ1-2; possibly TRBD1 for D (5 bases). Germline V CDR1 and CDR2: LNHDA, SQIVND (reference sequence). The ends were cut back, 5 bases at V and 4 bases at J, with 14 bases in the middle. There are 14 residues in the CDR3. The CDR3, as DNA: TGTGCCAGTAGTCGCGGGGGTAGTGCCTATGGCTACACCTTC. Its translation: CASSRGGSAYGYTF.